This T cell receptor (beta chain) was retrieved from a study of blood T cell repertoires in COVID-19. About the study: The samples span acute and convalescent COVID-19 from the United States, Italy and Spain. From T cells, B-cell-depleted T cells, or PBMCs came the material, which was cDNA or gDNA.

Original analysis: Quantification of nucleated cells was approximated via reference gene primer amplification. Generated by immunoSEQ multiplex PCR, the TCRdb table keeps only in-frame clones and is missing some. V and J calls and clone size come straight from that table; D and trimming were deduced from the DNA. In the table there are 200,000 or so clones, 80% to 90% of which are singletons. CDR1 and CDR2 (germline): LNHDA, SQIVND (reference sequence). The CDR3 has 16 residues. V lost 6 bases and J lost 0, with 17 bases in between. Sequencing was performed on peripheral blood. The chain combines TRBV19 with TRBJ2-5, with D perhaps TRBD1 (5 bases). This TCR was sampled from a human donor with active or convalescent COVID-19. The donor label of this sample is uncertain. CDR3 coding DNA: TGTGCCAGTAGCCCTTTAGGGGCGACGGACCAAGAGACCCAGTACTTC. The encoded protein is CASSPLGATDQETQYF.